Below, 30 T cell receptor beta chains from the same sample are listed, as sequenced in a study of identical twins. MiXCR was run by TCRdb on the 5' RACE reads, yielding one entry per CDR3 protein. In the table there are 650,000 to 750,000 distinct CDR3 sequences, 21% of which are singletons. The sample also formed part of further work on T cells expressing NK-cell markers.

Sequences were obtained from PBMCs. The origin of the receptors is a woman aged 18-29 years in good health.

V gene TRBV5-5 combines with J gene TRBJ1-2, with TRBD1 matching 9 bases. V was pared by 5 bases and J by 0 bases, with 11 bases of the junction left unmatched. The germline gives CDR1 SGHKS, CDR2 YYEKEE (reference sequence). The CDR3 is made up of 17 amino acids. CDR3 DNA sequence: TGTGCCAGCAGGAGTCTGACAGGGGGTAACACTAACTATGGCTACACCTTC. Amino acid sequence: CASRSLTGGNTNYGYTF.

This clonotype was seen more than once but under ten times. DNA of the CDR3: TGTGCCAGCAGCCACTACAGGGGCGAGCAGTACTTC. Residues: CASSHYRGEQYF. The chain employs TRBV12-3 or TRBV12-4 and TRBJ2-7; 7 nucleotides align to TRBD1. Germline trimming cut 6 bases from V and 6 bases from J; bases unmatched to any gene: 5. The CDR3 sequence is 12 residues long.

This clonotype has a handful of counts. The chain carries TRBV7-9 and TRBJ2-1; D is unclear. The CDR3 sequence is 15 residues long. The germline CDR1 and CDR2 sequences are SEHNR and FQNEAQ (reference sequence). Deletions cut 5 bases from V and 6 bases from J, with 17 bases between. The CDR3 protein is CASSQDARPFNEQFF. The CDR3 bases are TGTGCCAGCAGCCAAGACGCCCGCCCTTTCAATGAGCAGTTCTTC.

V usage is TRBV27 and J usage is TRBJ2-7; the match to TRBD2 covers 9 bases. CDR1 and CDR2 (germline): MNHEY, SMNVEV (reference sequence). The CDR3 consists of 16 residues. The V gene end was trimmed by 6 bases and the J gene end by 6 bases; junction bases not matched to a gene: 15. The CDR3 DNA sequence: TGTGCCAGCAGGGCATTTGGGACTAGCTTTACACGCGAGCAGTACTTC. This gives the protein CASRAFGTSFTREQYF.

The genes are TRBV7-9 and TRBJ2-7; TRBD2 agrees at 11 bases. Germline V CDR1 and CDR2: SEHNR, FQNEAQ (reference sequence). The CDR3 loop spans 16 amino acids. The junction had 7 bases not matched to a gene; V was cut back by 4 bases and J by 2 bases. This chain's CDR3 is CASSSAGLAGPYEQYF. The DNA for the CDR3 is TGTGCCAGCAGCTCCGCAGGACTAGCGGGTCCCTACGAGCAGTACTTC.

There are a few counts of this clonotype. V usage is TRBV27 and J usage is TRBJ1-1; 7 bases match TRBD1. Per the germline V gene, CDR1 is MNHEY and CDR2 is SMNVEV (reference sequence). V was clipped by 10 bases and J by 8 bases; unmatched bases: 4. CDR3 size: 10 residues. CDR3 loop: CATQDREAFF. Written as DNA, the CDR3 is TGTGCCACCCAGGACAGGGAAGCTTTCTTT.

This clonotype was counted between two and nine times. As DNA, the CDR3 is TGCAGTGCTGGGGGGACAGCTAATCAGCCCCAGCATTTT. The encoded protein is CSAGGTANQPQHF. The V call is TRBV20-1, the J call TRBJ1-5, with TRBD1 matching 7 bases. Germline CDR1 is DFQATT and CDR2 is SNEGSKA (reference sequence). The junction had 5 bases not matched to a gene; V was cut back by 5 bases and J by 4 bases. The CDR3 is made up of 13 amino acids.

This clonotype was seen a few times. The rearrangement links TRBV4-1 to TRBJ2-7, with 7 bases fitting TRBD1. Trimming at V came to 0 bases and at J to 4 bases, leaving 9 bases not matched to a gene. The CDR3 consists of 16 residues. CDR1 is MGHRA and CDR2 is YSYEKL in the germline V gene. The CDR3 DNA follows: TGCGCCAGCAGCCAAGATCCGCGACAGGGTCCATACGAGCAGTACTTC. Translating gives CASSQDPRQGPYEQYF.

The chain uses TRBV12-3 or TRBV12-4 and TRBJ1-6, with no clear D. The CDR3 consists of 13 residues. V lost 5 bases to trimming and J lost 8 bases, with 10 bases between them. CDR3 sequence reads: CASSVNGYSPLHF. CDR3 DNA sequence: TGTGCCAGCAGTGTTAACGGATATTCACCCCTCCACTTT.

This clonotype has a handful of counts. The V and J genes are TRBV27 and TRBJ2-5; TRBD1 or TRBD2 may be the D gene (5 bases each). With 5 bases removed from V and 2 bases from J, the gap between germline ends came to 18 bases. CDR3 length equals 16 residues. Germline V gene lookup returns CDR1 MNHEY and CDR2 SMNVEV (reference sequence). CDR3 in amino acids: CASSPTIGGWQETQYF. CDR3 DNA sequence: TGTGCCAGCAGTCCTACTATTGGGGGATGGCAAGAGACCCAGTACTTC.

The chain is built from TRBV14 and TRBJ2-3, with 8 positions matching TRBD2. CDR1 SGHDN and CDR2 FVKESK come from the germline V gene. The CDR3 consists of 18 residues. J gave up 5 bases and V 3 bases, and 16 bases lay outside the gene matches. The CDR3 sequence is CASSQDSSTSGVRDTQYF. The CDR3 bases are TGTGCCAGCAGCCAGGATAGCAGTACTAGCGGAGTCAGAGATACGCAGTATTTT.

The chain has TRBV20-1 and TRBJ1-2, with D tentatively TRBD1 (6 bases). CDR3 length: 12 residues. V shed 4 bases and J shed 4 bases, with 10 bases lying between them. CDR1 and CDR2 (germline): DFQATT, SNEGSKA (reference sequence). For the CDR3, the DNA is TGCAGTGCTACCGACAGGTTCTATGGCTACACCTTC. Translated, it gives CSATDRFYGYTF.

In this sample, this clonotype turned up many times. V usage is TRBV5-1 and J usage is TRBJ2-4, with TRBD1 identical over 7 bases. CDR1 is SGHRS, CDR2 YFSETQ, per germline. The junction had 8 bases not matched to a gene; V was cut back by 0 bases and J by 8 bases. CDR3 length: 15 residues. The CDR3 region is CASSLESDRADIQYF. CDR3 in DNA: TGCGCCAGCAGCTTGGAGTCTGACAGGGCCGACATTCAGTACTTC.

The rearrangement links TRBV7-2 to TRBJ1-2; 9 nucleotides align to TRBD1. J gave up 4 bases and V 0 bases, and 3 bases lay outside the gene matches. CDR3 length: 15 amino acids. The germline CDR1 and CDR2 sequences are SGHTA and FQGNSA. The CDR3 protein is CASSLAGQGSYGYTF. CDR3 in DNA: TGTGCCAGCAGCTTAGCCGGACAGGGGTCCTATGGCTACACCTTC.

This clonotype was detected many times. CDR3 loop: CASSLGTGSLNTGELFF. The DNA for the CDR3 is TGTGCCAGCAGCTTAGGGACTGGCAGTTTGAACACCGGGGAGCTGTTTTTT. J is TRBJ2-2 and V is TRBV7-9, with D perhaps matching TRBD2 (5 bases). With 1 base removed from V and 1 base from J, the gap between germline ends came to 13 bases. CDR1 is SEHNR and CDR2 is FQNEAQ in the germline V gene (reference sequence). CDR3 length: 17 residues.

This clonotype was observed a handful of times. CDR3 loop: CSASAGEKLFF. CDR3 bases: TGCAGTGCCTCTGCAGGGGAAAAACTGTTTTTT. V gene TRBV20-1 combines with J gene TRBJ1-4, with D maybe TRBD1 (5 bases). This CDR3 is built from 11 residues. V was clipped by 6 bases and J by 8 bases, with 10 bases between them. CDR1 and CDR2 (germline): DFQATT, SNEGSKA (reference sequence).

V gene TRBV10-3 combines with J gene TRBJ2-1; TRBD2 matches 11 bases. The junction had 9 bases not matched to a gene; V was cut back by 8 bases and J by 3 bases. CDR1 is ENHRY and CDR2 is SYGVKD in the germline V gene. The CDR3 is made up of 16 amino acids. CDR3 DNA: TGTGCCATCTCCCACAATAGCGGGAGGGACTACAATGAGCAGTTCTTC. This encodes CAISHNSGRDYNEQFF.

This chain uses TRBV6-6 with TRBJ2-7; D is uncertain. The CDR3 is made up of 12 amino acids. From germline, CDR1 is MNHNY and CDR2 SVGAGI (reference sequence). Trimming shortened V by 5 bases and J by 9 bases, and 14 bases separated the two germline ends. In nucleotides, the CDR3 is TGTGCCAGCAGTCAGCTCTCTAACTGGCAGTACTTC. Its translation is CASSQLSNWQYF.

The chain combines TRBV3-1 with TRBJ2-7; D unclear. This CDR3 has 11 amino acids. V lost 2 bases and J 5 bases, leaving 4 bases between the germline ends. The V gene's germline CDR1 is LGHDT and CDR2 YNNKEL (reference sequence). As DNA, the CDR3 is TGTGCCAGCAGCCAATCACACGAGCAGTACTTC. It specifies CASSQSHEQYF.

This clonotype was counted between two and nine times. V and J are TRBV9 and TRBJ2-7; no firm D call. The CDR3 covers 13 residues. The V end lost 0 bases, the J end lost 4 bases, and 8 bases lay between the germline ends. Germline lookup yields CDR1 SGDLS and CDR2 YYNGEE. The chain's CDR3 is CASSVEVEYEQYF. CDR3 DNA sequence: TGTGCCAGCAGCGTAGAGGTTGAGTACGAGCAGTACTTC. The full variable domain, with the rest looked up from reference TRBV9 and TRBJ2-7, is DSGVTQTPKHLITATGQRVTLRCSPRSGDLSVYWYQQSLDQGLQFLIQYYNGEERAKGNILERFSAQQFPDLHSELNLSSLELGDSALYFCASSVEVEYEQYFGPGTRLTVT.

A few counts support this clonotype. The gene calls are TRBV21-1 and TRBJ2-7; the D call TRBD2 from the table was never checked on the DNA. TRBV21-1 is reported as a pseudogene. This CDR3 has 13 residues. The CDR3 DNA reads TGTGCCAGCAGCGAACGGGCCGTATACGAGCAGTACTTC. This encodes CASSERAVYEQYF.

This clonotype was seen only a few times. The J gene is TRBJ2-6, the V gene TRBV20-1; the D gene is possibly TRBD2 (6 bases). CDR3 size: 14 residues. Germline V lookup: CDR1 DFQATT, CDR2 SNEGSKA (reference sequence). V lost 5 bases and J lost 0, with 8 bases in between. This CDR3 reads CSARDFSGANVLTF. The CDR3 nucleotides read TGCAGTGCTCGGGACTTCTCTGGGGCCAACGTCCTGACTTTC.

This clonotype appeared many times. The rearrangement links TRBV11-2 to TRBJ2-2, with 11 nucleotides matching TRBD2. Trimming at V came to 3 bases and at J to 0 bases, leaving 0 bases not matched to a gene. The CDR3 is 16 amino acids. Germline lookup yields CDR1 SGHAT and CDR2 FQNNGV. Here the CDR3 DNA reads TGTGCCAGCAGCTTGACTAGCGGGACGAACACCGGGGAGCTGTTTTTT. This gives the protein CASSLTSGTNTGELFF.

V and J are TRBV10-1 and TRBJ2-3; 9 bases are shared with TRBD2. The germline gives CDR1 WNHNN, CDR2 SYGVQD (reference sequence). The CDR3 contains 16 residues. The trim removed 1 base at V and 3 bases at J, leaving 5 bases unmatched. The CDR3 region is CASSELAGDGTDTQYF. The CDR3 nucleotides are TGCGCCAGCAGTGAGTTAGCGGGAGACGGGACAGATACGCAGTATTTT.

This clonotype has just a few counts. The rearrangement uses TRBV6-5 and TRBJ2-7; D not certain. The germline CDR1 and CDR2 sequences are MNHEY and SVGAGI. The germline V and J ends were trimmed by 2 bases and 0 bases, with 8 bases remaining between them. CDR3 length: 14 amino acids. The CDR3 DNA is TGTGCCAGCAGTTACCCCCAAAGCTCCTACGAGCAGTACTTC. This translates into CASSYPQSSYEQYF.

This clonotype was seen a few times. The chain has TRBV29-1 and TRBJ2-7; TRBD1 matches 10 bases. The CDR3 totals 15 residues. CDR1 is SQVTM and CDR2 is ANQGSEA in the germline V gene. The trim removed 8 bases at V and 3 bases at J, leaving 13 bases unmatched. CDR3 residues: CSPRGRDRGLYEQYF. In DNA form, the CDR3 reads TGCAGCCCGAGGGGCCGGGACAGGGGTCTCTACGAGCAGTACTTC.

This clonotype was found a few times. The chain is built from TRBV20-1 and TRBJ2-3, with 10 bases lining up with TRBD2. The CDR3 is 12 amino acids. Germline V lookup: CDR1 DFQATT, CDR2 SNEGSKA (reference sequence). Germline trimming cut 5 bases from V and 4 bases from J; bases unmatched to any gene: 0. The CDR3 DNA reads TGCAGTGCTCTAGCGGGGGCAGATACGCAGTATTTT. Amino acid sequence: CSALAGADTQYF.

This clonotype was seen ten or more times. The chain has TRBV12-3 or TRBV12-4 and TRBJ1-2; tentatively, D is TRBD1 (6 bases). The CDR3 is 15 residues long. Trimming shortened V by 3 bases and J by 9 bases, and 20 bases separated the two germline ends. CDR3 bases: TGTGCCAGCAGTTTTCTTGGGCAGGGGAGGCTTCGCTACACCTTC. Translation gives CASSFLGQGRLRYTF.

The chain uses TRBV20-1 and TRBJ2-7, with D possibly being TRBD1 or TRBD2 (6 bases each). Germline CDR1 is DFQATT and CDR2 is SNEGSKA (reference sequence). V gave up 0 bases and J gave up 6 bases, with 15 bases separating them. The CDR3 is made up of 14 amino acids. The CDR3 nucleotides are TGCAGTGCTAGAGAGGGGGGACATAGGAGCGAGCAGTACTTC. It codes for CSAREGGHRSEQYF.

The chain joins TRBV20-1 to TRBJ2-1; 8 bases are shared with TRBD2. The J segment lost 9 bases and the V segment lost 7 bases, leaving 8 bases of the junction unmatched. The germline CDR1 and CDR2 sequences are DFQATT and SNEGSKA (reference sequence). This CDR3 has 12 amino acids. CDR3 in amino acids: CSVNGRAGEQFF. Written as DNA, the CDR3 is TGCAGTGTAAACGGGAGGGCCGGTGAGCAGTTCTTC.